Listed below are T cell receptor beta chains from one sample, sequenced in a study of long-term antiretroviral therapy in people with HIV. Only in-frame clones appear in the TCRdb table, and some are missing; sequencing was by immunoSEQ multiplex PCR. Of approximately 13,000 clones listed, roughly three quarters are singletons. Sequencing was performed on unsorted PBMCs, taken 3.1 years after starting antiretroviral therapy. These receptors were collected from a man aged 35 to 55 with HIV. CDR3s include the opening cysteine and the closing phenylalanine or tryptophan. The D gene is left open where the match is weak. Rows give clone size only sometimes, using once, few, many, or a class for an expanded clone.

>TRBV6-1|TRBJ1-2|.|TRBD1
TGTGCCAGCAAGACGGGGGACAGGGACGGCTACACCTTC
CASKTGDRDGYTF
>TRBV20-1|TRBJ2-3|.|.
TGCAGTGCCACCCGGGATACGCAGTATTTT
CSATRDTQYF
>TRBV10-3|TRBJ2-5|.|.
TGTGCCATCAGTGAGTCGAGTATTTTGGAGACCCAGTACTTC
CAISESSILETQYF
>TRBV11-2|TRBJ1-4|once|TRBD1
TGTGCCAGCAGCCCAATTAACCCCGGGACAGAACTGTTTTTT
CASSPINPGTELFF
>TRBV7-9|TRBJ1-2|.|TRBD1
TGTGCCAGCAGCAATAGGGACAGTAGGACGATCTATGGCTACACCTTC
CASSNRDSRTIYGYTF
>TRBV5-1|TRBJ2-5|.|.
TGCGCCAGCAGCCCCAGGGTTACAGAGACCCAGTACTTC
CASSPRVTETQYF
>TRBV19|TRBJ1-5|.|.
TGTGCCAGTGGTCTAGGCCCTCAGCCCCAGCATTTT
CASGLGPQPQHF
>TRBV2|TRBJ2-3|.|TRBD2
TGTGCCAGCACCATAGCGGGAGACACAGATACGCAGTATTTT
CASTIAGDTDTQYF
>TRBV30|TRBJ1-1|.|.
TGTGCCTGGAGTATTCGTGGCCCTGAAGCTTTCTTT
CAWSIRGPEAFF
>TRBV5-6|TRBJ1-6|.|.
TGTGCCAGCAGCTTGAAAACGACAGGTTGGAGCTCCTATAATTCACCCCTCCACTTT
CASSLKTTGWSSYNSPLHF
>TRBV5-4|TRBJ2-7|.|TRBD1
TGTGCCAGCAGCACTGGACAGGGGGCGGACGAGCAGTACTTC
CASSTGQGADEQYF
>TRBV7-6|TRBJ2-7|.|.
TGTGCCAGCAGCGTCTCGAGGGGTAACGAGCAGTACTTC
CASSVSRGNEQYF
>TRBV27|TRBJ2-5|.|TRBD1
TGTGCCAGCAGCTATCAGGGGGCGGAGACCCAGTACTTC
CASSYQGAETQYF
>TRBV9|TRBJ2-2|.|TRBD2
TGTGCCAGCAGCACCCGCGGGGGTACCGGGGAGCTGTTTTTT
CASSTRGGTGELFF
>TRBV2|TRBJ2-3|.|.
TGTGCCAGCAGTGAGGGAACAGATACGCAGTATTTT
CASSEGTDTQYF
>TRBV19|TRBJ2-1|medium-sized|TRBD2
TGTGCCAGTAGTACAGTAGCGGGCCCCTACAATGAGCAGTTCTTC
CASSTVAGPYNEQFF
>TRBV5-1|TRBJ1-5|few|.
TGCGCCAGCAGCTCACATCCCGGCAATCAGCCCCAGCATTTT
CASSSHPGNQPQHF
>TRBV5-4|TRBJ2-7|few|TRBD1
TGTGCCAGCAGCTCGACAGGGTTCTCCTACGAGCAGTACTTC
CASSSTGFSYEQYF
>TRBV30|TRBJ1-1|.|.
TGTGCCTGGAGTGTCACTCGGGGGGACACTGAAGCTTTCTTT
CAWSVTRGDTEAFF
>TRBV5-1|TRBJ1-6|.|TRBD1
TGCGCCAGCAGCTTGCTTCCAGGGGGGAGCTCCTATAATTCACCCCTCCACTTT
CASSLLPGGSSYNSPLHF
>TRBV5-4|TRBJ1-2|.|TRBD1
TGTGCCAGCACCCTTGACAGGGGGCCTAACTATGGCTACACCTTC
CASTLDRGPNYGYTF
>TRBV10-2|TRBJ1-5|.|TRBD1
TGCGCCAGCAGTGCCAGGGACAGGGGGCTGGATCAGCCCCAGCATTTT
CASSARDRGLDQPQHF
>TRBV29-1|TRBJ1-1|.|.
TGCAGCGTTGTAGAGGGGCTTGGGGCTGAAGCTTTCTTT
CSVVEGLGAEAFF
>TRBV29-1|TRBJ2-3|.|.
TGCAGCGTTCAAGCCACAGGGCGTAGCACAGATACGCAGTATTTT
CSVQATGRSTDTQYF
>TRBV7-9|TRBJ2-3|.|.
TGTGCCAGCAGCTTAGCGCTAGAACTCACAGATACGCAGTATTTT
CASSLALELTDTQYF
>TRBV7-9|TRBJ1-1|.|.
TGTGCCAGCAGCTTAGAGCTCGGCAACATCCCTTCGAACACTGAAGCTTTCTTT
CASSLELGNIPSNTEAFF
>TRBV7-8|TRBJ2-7|.|TRBD1
TGTGCCAGCAGCTTGGTCGGACAGGGAGAGCAGTACTTC
CASSLVGQGEQYF
>TRBV6-1|TRBJ2-7|.|TRBD2
TGTGCCAGCAGTGAACGGGAGGGATCGGGCTACGAGCAGTACTTC
CASSEREGSGYEQYF
>TRBV15|TRBJ1-2|.|.
TGTGCCACCAGTCCAAAGCCCGCCGACTATGGCTACACCTTC
CATSPKPADYGYTF
>TRBV5-1|TRBJ2-3|.|.
TGCGCCAGCAGCTTGGCTAGCGGCACAGATACGCAGTATTTT
CASSLASGTDTQYF
>TRBV11-2|TRBJ2-7|.|TRBD2
TGTGCCAGCAGCCCTACCGGGACTAGCTATTGGGGGCAGTACTTC
CASSPTGTSYWGQYF
>TRBV2|TRBJ2-1|.|TRBD2
TGTGCCAGCACTAGCGGGGGACCTACCTACAATGAGCAGTTCTTC
CASTSGGPTYNEQFF
>TRBV18|TRBJ1-4|.|TRBD1
TGTGCCAGCTCACCGAACAGGGACAGGGCAACTAATGAAAAACTGTTTTTT
CASSPNRDRATNEKLFF
>TRBV4-1|TRBJ1-5|few|.
TGCGCCAGCAGCACAAGAGAGGCTAGCAATCAGCCCCAGCATTTT
CASSTREASNQPQHF
>TRBV6-6|TRBJ1-3|.|.
TGTGCCAGCAGTTATCGGGACAACGCCGGAAACACCATATATTTT
CASSYRDNAGNTIYF
>TRBV12-5|TRBJ1-1|.|.
TGTGCTAGTGCTTTGGGGGGGAACACTGAAGCTTTCTTT
CASALGGNTEAFF
>TRBV6-1|TRBJ1-3|.|.
TGTGCCAGCAGAACCTCAGGGTTTAAGTGGGACACCATATATTTT
CASRTSGFKWDTIYF
>TRBV9|TRBJ2-1|few|TRBD2
TGTGCCAGCAGCCCCAGCGGGGTCTCCTACAATGAGCAGTTCTTC
CASSPSGVSYNEQFF
>TRBV7-2|TRBJ2-4|.|.
TGTGCCAGCAGCCCATGCGGTGGAAACATTCAGTACTTC
CASSPCGGNIQYF
>TRBV5-1|TRBJ1-4|.|.
TGCGCCAGCAGCTTGGAAGGGAGCTCGGAGGTTTTT
CASSLEGSSEVF
>TRBV19|TRBJ1-2|few|TRBD1
TGTGCCAGTATGCACCGGGCTACAGGGGATGGTGGCTACACCTTC
CASMHRATGDGGYTF
>TRBV29-1|TRBJ2-2|few|.
TGCAGCGTTGGTTTGGGTTTCGACACCGGGGAGCTGTTTTTT
CSVGLGFDTGELFF
>TRBV9|TRBJ2-7|.|.
TGTGCCAGCAGCTTACGGGACATTTCCTACGAGCAGTACTTC
CASSLRDISYEQYF
>TRBV9|TRBJ2-7|.|TRBD1
TGTGCCAGCAGCTTCCGTTCAGGGGGCTCCTACGAGCAGTACTTC
CASSFRSGGSYEQYF
>TRBV5-4|TRBJ2-2|few|.
TGTGCCAGCAGCCGTTGGGAGAACACCGGGGAGCTGTTTTTT
CASSRWENTGELFF
>TRBV5-1|TRBJ2-1|.|.
TGCGCCAGCAGCCCCATTCCGGGCCTTACCTACAATGAGCAGTTCTTC
CASSPIPGLTYNEQFF
>TRBV11-2|TRBJ2-3|.|.
TGTGCCAGCAGCTTAGGGGGACCTCGCACAGATACGCAGTATTTT
CASSLGGPRTDTQYF
>TRBV10-3|TRBJ2-5|once|.
TGTGCCATCAGTGACTCCTCCGGGGGGAGGGGGTTAGAGACCCAGTACTTC
CAISDSSGGRGLETQYF
>TRBV5-8|TRBJ1-1|.|.
TGTGCCAGCAGCTTGGGAGTTGAAGCTTTCTTT
CASSLGVEAFF